The 27 T cell receptor beta chains presented below share a single source sample, sequenced in a study of blood T cell repertoires in COVID-19. The repertoire was sequenced with immunoSEQ multiplex PCR; TCRdb's copy has only in-frame clones and lacks some. In the table there are roughly 93,000 clones, roughly 80% of which are singletons. Sequenced sample: peripheral blood. The receptor set was obtained from a woman at least 80 years old with acute or convalescent COVID-19.

The rearrangement joins TRBV5-1 to TRBJ1-1; D uncertain. Trimming cost V 1 base and J 1 base, with 8 bases left between them. The CDR3 has 14 residues. The germline CDR1 and CDR2 sequences are SGHRS and YFSETQ. The CDR3 bases are TGCGCCAGCAGCTTGCGGTCCGGGAACACTGAAGCTTTCTTT. It codes for CASSLRSGNTEAFF.

The chain combines TRBV10-3 with TRBJ1-2; 12 nucleotides match TRBD1. The CDR3 consists of 15 residues. The germline V gene encodes CDR1 ENHRY and CDR2 SYGVKD. The trim removed 2 bases at V and 10 bases at J, leaving 8 bases unmatched. CDR3 in DNA: TGTGCCATCAGTGAGAGGGGGACAGGGGGCGATCACTACACCTTC. Amino acid sequence: CAISERGTGGDHYTF.

The chain recombines TRBV28 with TRBJ1-1; tentatively, D is TRBD1 (5 bases). The CDR3 is 13 amino acids. Germline CDR1 is MDHEN and CDR2 is SYDVKM. With 6 bases removed from V and 0 bases from J, the gap between germline ends came to 8 bases. Here the CDR3 reads CASRADMNTEAFF. The CDR3, as DNA: TGTGCCAGCAGGGCGGACATGAACACTGAAGCTTTCTTT.

This clone was observed once. V is TRBV19 and J is TRBJ1-1; D gene ambiguous. Trimming took off 3 bases at V and 0 bases at J, with 11 bases between the two ends. The CDR3 contains 15 residues. Germline V lookup: CDR1 LNHDA, CDR2 SQIVND (reference sequence). CDR3 DNA sequence: TGTGCCAGTAGTATTAGTGGGCAGCTGAACACTGAAGCTTTCTTT. It translates to CASSISGQLNTEAFF.

In its sample, this clone was seen a few times. The chain is built from TRBV9 and TRBJ1-6; D uncertain. In germline, CDR1 is SGDLS, CDR2 YYNGEE. The CDR3 contains 14 residues. V lost 3 bases and J lost 13, with 17 bases in between. The CDR3 sequence is CASSAYREPRPLHF. DNA for the CDR3: TGTGCCAGCAGCGCCTACCGGGAGCCCAGGCCCCTCCACTTT.

This clone was seen just once. The J gene is TRBJ1-6, the V gene TRBV3-1 (or the pseudogene TRBV3-2), with D tentatively TRBD1 (6 bases). The CDR3 has 16 residues. The ends were cut back, 1 base at V and 13 bases at J, with 20 bases in the middle. Germline-derived CDR1 and CDR2 are LGHDT and YNNKEL (reference sequence). This CDR3 is CASSQGGPGLLAPLHF. CDR3 DNA: TGTGCCAGCAGCCAAGGGGGGCCAGGACTGTTAGCCCCCCTCCACTTT.

V and J are TRBV27 and TRBJ2-1; 8 bases map to TRBD1. CDR3 length equals 15 residues. Germline CDR1 reads MNHEY; CDR2 reads SMNVEV (reference sequence). Losses at the gene ends were 5 bases for V and 2 bases for J; bases not matched to a gene: 5. Here the CDR3 reads CASSLRGPTYNEQFF. DNA of the CDR3: TGTGCCAGCAGTCTCAGGGGGCCTACCTACAATGAGCAGTTCTTC.

The genes are TRBV5-1 and TRBJ2-6, with D tentatively TRBD1 (5 bases). CDR1 and CDR2 (germline): SGHRS, YFSETQ. The ends were cut back, 6 bases at V and 1 base at J, with 8 bases in the middle. The CDR3 consists of 14 residues. CDR3 protein: CASMRQSGANVLTF. CDR3 bases: TGCGCCAGCATGAGACAGTCTGGGGCCAACGTCCTGACTTTC.

The chain joins TRBV7-9 to TRBJ1-1; D call uncertain. V lost 2 bases and J 3 bases, leaving 13 bases between the germline ends. There are 15 residues in the CDR3. Germline assignment: CDR1 SEHNR and CDR2 FQNEAQ (reference sequence). The CDR3 is CASSLFRGGHTEAFF. DNA for the CDR3: TGTGCCAGCAGCTTATTCCGGGGTGGGCACACTGAAGCTTTCTTT.

J is TRBJ2-3 and V is TRBV3-1 (or the pseudogene TRBV3-2), with D possibly being TRBD2 (6 bases). The V gene lost 4 bases and the J gene lost 6 bases, with 17 bases spanning the gap. This CDR3 is built from 15 residues. Germline V CDR1 and CDR2: LGHDT, YNNKEL (reference sequence). The CDR3 nucleotides read TGTGCCAGCAGCCCCAGCCCGACTAGAAGTGATACGCAGTATTTT. Translated: CASSPSPTRSDTQYF.

This chain joins TRBV6-2 or TRBV6-3 and TRBJ2-5; 12 nucleotides line up with TRBD2. CDR1 MNHEY and CDR2 SVGEGT come from the germline V gene. CDR3 length: 17 amino acids. Germline trimming cut 5 bases from V and 4 bases from J; bases unmatched to any gene: 11. CDR3 residues: CASSTLTSGGRGETQYF. CDR3 sequence (DNA): TGTGCCAGCAGTACGCTGACTAGCGGGGGTCGAGGAGAGACCCAGTACTTC.

The chain carries TRBV4-1 and TRBJ2-3, with D perhaps TRBD2 (6 bases). Germline V gene lookup returns CDR1 MGHRA and CDR2 YSYEKL. CDR3 length equals 15 residues. Trimming took 1 base from V and 0 from J, leaving 8 bases between them. The CDR3 nucleotides are TGCGCCAGCAGCCAAGCGGGGACTAGCACAGATACGCAGTATTTT. This sequence encodes CASSQAGTSTDTQYF.

The chain links TRBV7-3 to TRBJ1-2, with D possibly matching TRBD1 (5 bases). Germline values: CDR1 SGHTA, CDR2 FQGTGA. V gave up 2 bases and J gave up 2 bases, with 12 bases separating them. This CDR3 contains 15 residues. The CDR3: CASSLRPDTNYGYTF. For the CDR3, the DNA is TGTGCCAGCAGCTTACGGCCGGACACAAACTATGGCTACACCTTC. Full variable domain (remainder filled in from reference TRBV7-3 and TRBJ1-2): GAGVSQTPSNKVTEKGKYVELRCDPISGHTALYWYRQSLGQGPEFLIYFQGTGAADDSGLPNDRFFAVRPEGSVSTLKIQRTERGDSAVYLCASSLRPDTNYGYTFGSGTRLTVV.

The chain links TRBV7-3 to TRBJ2-5; 12 nucleotides align to TRBD2. J lost 5 bases, V lost 5 bases, and 6 bases had no gene match. The CDR3 length is 15 residues. Germline loops: CDR1 SGHTA, CDR2 FQGTGA. As DNA, the CDR3 is TGTGCCAGCAGCGTCACTAGCGGGAGGAGTGAGACCCAGTACTTC. Residues: CASSVTSGRSETQYF.

V and J are TRBV5-6 and TRBJ1-2; TRBD1 matches 7 bases. V lost 4 bases to trimming and J lost 4 bases; unmatched junction nucleotides: 10. The germline V gene has CDR1 SGHDT and CDR2 YYEEEE. The length of the CDR3 is 15 residues. The CDR3 region is CASSPTGALSYGYTF. The CDR3 DNA follows: TGTGCCAGCAGCCCAACAGGGGCCCTAAGCTATGGCTACACCTTC. Together with reference TRBV5-6 and TRBJ1-2, the CDR3 gives the full variable domain: DAGVTQSPTHLIKTRGQQVTLRCSPKSGHDTVSWYQQALGQGPQFIFQYYEEEERQRGNFPDRFSGHQFPNYSSELNVNALLLGDSALYLCASSPTGALSYGYTFGSGTRLTVV.

The chain is built from TRBV5-1 and TRBJ1-1, with TRBD1 matching 9 bases. The CDR3 loop spans 15 amino acids. The germline gives CDR1 SGHRS, CDR2 YFSETQ. Trimming cost V 0 bases and J 6 bases; bases outside gene matches: 6. CDR3: CASSLVQGATSEAFF. The CDR3 region has the DNA TGCGCCAGCAGCTTGGTACAGGGGGCTACCTCTGAAGCTTTCTTT.

This chain connects TRBV7-3 to TRBJ1-1; TRBD1 might be the D (6 bases). Trimming removed 3 bases at V and 5 bases at J, with 10 bases between. Germline assignment: CDR1 SGHTA and CDR2 FQGTGA. The length of the CDR3 is 13 residues. The CDR3 spells CASSLTGGTEAFF. CDR3 coding DNA: TGTGCCAGCAGCTTGACAGGTGGTACTGAAGCTTTCTTT. The full variable domain, its missing parts supplied by reference TRBV7-3 and TRBJ1-1, is GAGVSQTPSNKVTEKGKYVELRCDPISGHTALYWYRQSLGQGPEFLIYFQGTGAADDSGLPNDRFFAVRPEGSVSTLKIQRTERGDSAVYLCASSLTGGTEAFFGQGTRLTVV.

The rearrangement uses TRBV3-1 (or the pseudogene TRBV3-2) and TRBJ2-6, with a possible D match to TRBD1 (6 bases). Germline-derived CDR1 and CDR2 are LGHDT and YNNKEL (reference sequence). V was pared by 6 bases and J by 3 bases, with 9 bases between. CDR3 size: 14 residues. The CDR3 nucleotides read TGTGCCAGCAGTCCCAGGGGTGGGGCCAACGTCCTGACTTTC. It specifies CASSPRGGANVLTF.

The chain links TRBV6-1 to TRBJ1-4, with D possibly TRBD1 on 6 matching bases. V was pared by 4 bases and J by 1 base, with 13 bases between. The CDR3 loop spans 16 amino acids. CDR1 and CDR2 from the germline V gene are MNHNS and SASEGT. In nucleotides, the CDR3 is TGTGCCAGCAGTGCTGGACAGATGATAACTAATGAAAAACTGTTTTTT. Amino acids: CASSAGQMITNEKLFF.

V and J are TRBV9 and TRBJ1-6; possible D gene TRBD1, 5 bases. The CDR3 totals 15 residues. CDR1 is SGDLS and CDR2 is YYNGEE in the germline V gene. With 0 bases removed from V and 7 bases from J, the gap between germline ends came to 11 bases. CDR3: CASSVGGAGNSPLHF. Written as DNA, the CDR3 is TGTGCCAGCAGCGTAGGGGGCGCTGGGAATTCACCCCTCCACTTT.

This clone was found a few times. The CDR3 DNA is TGTGCCACCAGCAGGCAGACTAGCAGGGATGAGCAGTTCTTC. Protein product: CATSRQTSRDEQFF. This chain uses TRBV15 with TRBJ2-1; 7 nucleotides match TRBD2. Germline V gene sequence: CDR1 LNHNV, CDR2 YYDKDF (reference sequence). J gave up 8 bases and V 3 bases, and 7 bases lay outside the gene matches. This CDR3 contains 14 residues. Complete variable domain (other parts from reference TRBV15 and TRBJ2-1): DAMVIQNPRYQVTQFGKPVTLSCSQTLNHNVMYWYQQKSSQAPKLLFHYYDKDFNNEADTPDNFQSRRPNTSFCFLDIRSPGLGDTAMYLCATSRQTSRDEQFFGPGTRLTVL.

The CDR3 here is CASSFRDRVRGNEKLFF. Here the CDR3 DNA reads TGTGCCAGCAGCTTCCGGGACAGGGTGAGGGGGAATGAAAAACTGTTTTTT. The genes are TRBV28 and TRBJ1-4; 9 positions agree with TRBD1. CDR3 length equals 17 residues. V gave up 6 bases and J gave up 5 bases; unmatched junction bases: 13. The germline gives CDR1 MDHEN, CDR2 SYDVKM.

The chain has TRBV6-2 or TRBV6-3 and TRBJ1-6; the D is unclear. Trimming took off 2 bases at V and 9 bases at J, with 14 bases between the two ends. Germline loops: CDR1 MNHEY, CDR2 SVGEGT. The CDR3 is 15 amino acids. CDR3 DNA sequence: TGTGCCAGCAGTTACCCATCGGGTAGTAGTTCACCCCTCCACTTT. Its translation is CASSYPSGSSSPLHF.

The chain links TRBV5-4 to TRBJ1-2; weak D call: TRBD1 (6 bases). Per germline, CDR1 SGHNT and CDR2 YYREEE (reference sequence). The CDR3 sequence is 16 residues long. V was shortened by 2 bases and J by 8 bases, with 22 bases between the two germline ends. The DNA for the CDR3 is TGTGCCAGCAGCTTATTCGGGACATTTAAGCTTTGGGGCTACACCTTC. Translated: CASSLFGTFKLWGYTF.

The CDR3 sequence is CACTQGEGNGYTF. The CDR3 nucleotides read TGTGCCTGTACACAGGGGGAAGGGAATGGCTACACCTTC. The chain has TRBV30 and TRBJ1-2; TRBD1 matches 8 bases. The junction had 9 bases not matched to a gene; V was cut back by 6 bases and J by 6 bases. The CDR3 is made up of 13 amino acids. Germline assignment: CDR1 GTSNPN and CDR2 SVGIG (reference sequence).

This sequence joins TRBV24-1 and TRBJ2-1, with 8 nucleotides matching TRBD1. The CDR3 is made up of 16 amino acids. Unmatched junction bases numbered 11, after V lost 3 bases and J lost 8 bases. Germline V gives CDR1 KGHDR, CDR2 SFDVKD. CDR3 loop: CATSDKGTGHRDEQFF. CDR3 bases: TGTGCCACCAGTGATAAGGGGACAGGCCATAGGGATGAGCAGTTCTTC.

The rearrangement links TRBV4-1 to TRBJ1-4; 7 positions agree with TRBD1. V dropped 6 bases and J dropped 4; count of bases not matched to a gene: 5. The CDR3 is made up of 14 amino acids. Germline-derived CDR1 and CDR2 are MGHRA and YSYEKL. CDR3 coding DNA: TGCGCCAGCAGGCCGGGACAGTTTAATGAAAAACTGTTTTTT. Encoded protein: CASRPGQFNEKLFF.